This T cell receptor beta chain emerged from a study of T cell responses to AZD1222 COVID-19 vaccine. Findings of the study overall: AZD1222 recipients seropositive at baseline numbered only 5 or 6. Repertoire collection took place solely once the T cell response had peaked. The donor cohort was predominantly white British with a female majority, and clonal diversity may have been underestimated.

Regarding this clone: Antigen: not known.

TCRdb's copy holds only in-frame clones and misses some; the assay was immunoSEQ multiplex PCR. The profile covers 100,000 to 150,000 clones, with more than 90% appearing a single time and 1% to 1.3% taken by the ten largest. The CDR3 is made up of 14 amino acids. Germline-derived CDR1 and CDR2 are LGHDT and YNNKEL (reference sequence). Trimming left V 1 base short and J 7 bases short, with 11 bases between. The TCR sequence derives from an adult who received the AZD1222 COVID-19 vaccine. The genes are TRBV3-1 (or the pseudogene TRBV3-2) and TRBJ1-5; D is perhaps TRBD1 (6 bases). This specimen was peripheral blood, taken 28 days after the second AZD1222 dose. CDR3: CASSQVGGGQPQHF. The CDR3 DNA reads TGTGCCAGCAGCCAAGTAGGGGGGGGCCAGCCCCAGCATTTT.